This TCR beta chain derives from a study of control samples from healthy donors and cancer patients (dated by TCRdb to 2018 to 2021). Reading the germline V gene gives CDR1 SGHVS and CDR2 FQNEAQ. The CDR3, from cysteine to phenylalanine, totals 15 residues. Only CDR3 DNA remains: 45 bases, in frame from the first base. As for this clone: Its antigen is unknown. The germline gene is not matched at one end of the junction; a read error may be the cause.

Preparation of the library involved the immunoSEQ multiplex PCR assay. TCRdb limited this immuneACCESS table to in-frame rearrangements with V and J called. A share of clones is missing; checked studies link under half to unresolved V genes, and the rest is unexplained. The sample table lists 100,000 or so clones, roughly 94% of them with a count of one. About 2.5% of the sample belongs to the ten largest clones. The rearranged segments are TRBV7-8 and TRBJ2-2; possibly the D gene is TRBD2, per 5 matching bases. The source of this sequence is a woman between 18 and 30 years old in good health. The material sequenced was blood. At the DNA level, the sequence is TGTGCCAGTTCTTTGTACATATCGAACACCGGGGAACTGTTTTTT. It encodes CASSLYISNTGELFF.